Listed here are 29 T cell receptor beta chains from one sample, sequenced in a study of shared clonotypes between healthy human individuals (TCRdb year 2020). The library was prepared using the immunoSEQ multiplex PCR assay. The clones in this table, taken by TCRdb from immuneACCESS, are in-frame only. Not every clone is retained; where verified, under half of the shortfall comes from an unresolved V gene, and the cause of the rest is unknown. The sample table records some 2 million clones; roughly 94% of these occur just once. The ten largest account for 1.2% of the sample. For the CD8 naive samples, CD45RO-negative cells were positively selected for CCR7, yielding a CD45RA+CCR7+ population from which TemRA cells were excluded. Sequenced: naive CD8+ T cells sorted from blood. The cell subset or site label, read with the paper, signifies: CD45RA+CCR7+. Receptors were obtained from a young man in good health.

This sequence joins TRBV7-6 and TRBJ1-2, with 10 bases aligning to TRBD1. V lost 5 bases, J lost 2 bases, and 5 bases stayed unmatched. This CDR3 comprises 15 residues. The germline CDR1 and CDR2 sequences are SGHVS and FNYEAQ. The CDR3 protein is CASSGDRGGNYGYTF. CDR3 DNA: TGTGCCAGCAGCGGGGACAGGGGAGGGAACTATGGCTACACCTTC.

The V and J genes are TRBV6-5 and TRBJ2-7; the match to TRBD1 covers 8 bases. Germline V gene sequence: CDR1 MNHEY, CDR2 SVGAGI. J was trimmed by 3 bases and V by 0 bases; bases with no gene match: 7. There are 16 residues in the CDR3. The CDR3 sequence: CASSYSFRTGSYEQYF. The CDR3, as DNA: TGTGCCAGCAGTTACTCGTTCCGGACAGGGAGCTACGAGCAGTACTTC.

Comments on this clone: Other DNA sequences from this sample encode an identical CDR3 as well. The chain carries TRBV4-3 and TRBJ1-1; D not resolved. Looked up from germline, CDR1 is LGHNA and CDR2 is YSLEER. The CDR3 length is 14 residues. V lost 0 bases and J 3 bases, leaving 8 bases between the germline ends. CDR3 amino acids: CASSQEGGYTEAFF. The CDR3 DNA reads as TGCGCCAGCAGCCAAGAAGGAGGTTACACTGAAGCTTTCTTT.

The gene calls are TRBV6-5 and TRBJ2-7; 9 bases match TRBD2. CDR1 is MNHEY and CDR2 is SVGAGI in the germline V gene. The CDR3 has 16 amino acids. V shed 0 bases, J shed 3 bases, and the junction held 6 bases outside the gene matches. CDR3 in amino acids: CASSYSVGLAYYEQYF. Here the CDR3 DNA reads TGTGCCAGCAGTTACTCGGTGGGACTAGCATACTACGAGCAGTACTTC.

The table lists this clone with a few counts. V and J are TRBV6-5 and TRBJ2-2; unclear D gene. V dropped 1 base and J dropped 7 bases, with 4 bases sitting between them. There are 12 residues in the CDR3. Per the germline V gene, CDR1 is MNHEY and CDR2 is SVGAGI. CDR3: CASSYWGGELFF. The CDR3 nucleotides read TGTGCCAGCAGTTACTGGGGCGGGGAGCTGTTTTTT.

The V and J genes are TRBV5-4 and TRBJ2-7; the D gene is possibly TRBD1 (6 bases). Germline V gene sequence: CDR1 SGHNT, CDR2 YYREEE (reference sequence). CDR3 length: 14 residues. The V end was cut by 0 bases, the J end by 3 bases, with 10 bases between. CDR3 nucleotide sequence: TGTGCCAGCAGCTTGGAGGACAGAGGCTACGAGCAGTACTTC. Protein sequence: CASSLEDRGYEQYF.

V is TRBV28 and J is TRBJ1-5; tentative D call: TRBD1 (6 bases). Trimming shortened V by 6 bases and J by 3 bases, and 15 bases separated the two germline ends. This CDR3 has 15 residues. Looked up from germline, CDR1 is MDHEN and CDR2 is SYDVKM. Here the CDR3 reads CASSPLQGNNQPQHF. The CDR3 DNA reads as TGTGCCAGCAGCCCCCTTCAGGGGAACAATCAGCCCCAGCATTTT.

The chain uses TRBV6-5 and TRBJ2-7, with TRBD2 matching over 8 bases. The ends lost 2 bases at V and 7 bases at J; junction bases unmatched: 13. Germline CDR1 is MNHEY and CDR2 is SVGAGI. This CDR3 is built from 16 residues. DNA of the CDR3: TGTGCCAGCAGTTACGGCATAGAAGCGGGAGCGGAAGAGCAGTACTTC. As protein: CASSYGIEAGAEEQYF.

The chain carries TRBV6-7 and TRBJ2-5; D perhaps matches TRBD1 (6 bases). TRBV6-7 falls under the ORF class, with uncertain function. V gave up 0 bases and J gave up 3 bases, with 8 bases separating them. The CDR3 is 14 amino acids. The chain's CDR3 is CASSYSDSEETQYF. CDR3 bases: TGTGCCAGCAGTTACTCGGACAGTGAAGAGACCCAGTACTTC.

The V call is TRBV4-3, the J call TRBJ2-7; D unresolved. This CDR3 has 14 residues. Germline V gene data show CDR1 as LGHNA and CDR2 as YSLEER. V was shortened by 1 base and J by 1 base, with 8 bases between the two germline ends. The CDR3 coding sequence is TGCGCCAGCAGCCAAGGGCTATTTTCCTACGAGCAGTACTTC. Translating it yields CASSQGLFSYEQYF.

This clone was recorded once. This chain connects TRBV5-8 to TRBJ2-2; TRBD1 aligns across 8 bases. Trimming cost V 2 bases and J 6 bases; bases outside gene matches: 9. Per the germline V gene, CDR1 is SGHTS and CDR2 is YDEGEE. CDR3 length equals 16 residues. The CDR3 sequence is CASSFGTDRVPGELFF. DNA for the CDR3: TGTGCCAGCAGCTTCGGAACGGACAGGGTTCCCGGGGAGCTGTTTTTT.

As for this clone: Other DNA sequences in this specimen translate into the identical CDR3. The chain combines TRBV27 with TRBJ1-5; 8 bases map to TRBD1. The V gene's germline CDR1 is MNHEY and CDR2 SMNVEV (reference sequence). J gave up 2 bases and V 5 bases, and 2 bases lay outside the gene matches. The CDR3 consists of 14 residues. In DNA, the CDR3 is TGTGCCAGCAGTCCGGACAGGGGCAATCAGCCCCAGCATTTT. It is translated as CASSPDRGNQPQHF.

J is TRBJ2-3 and V is TRBV5-4; TRBD1 aligns across 7 bases. Germline lookup yields CDR1 SGHNT and CDR2 YYREEE (reference sequence). This CDR3 contains 15 residues. Trimming removed 0 bases from V and 8 bases from J; junction bases left unmatched: 9. The CDR3 DNA is TGTGCCAGCAGCTTGGGCTGGGGCAACAGGGGTACGCAGTATTTT. Its translation: CASSLGWGNRGTQYF.

This clone was detected a few times. The CDR3 DNA reads TGTGCCAGCAGTGAAGGGGTAGGGTTAGGTTATTCACCCCTCCACTTT. Its translation: CASSEGVGLGYSPLHF. The rearrangement uses TRBV6-1 and TRBJ1-6; D remains unclear. V was clipped by 1 base and J by 8 bases, with 15 bases between them. This CDR3 spans 16 amino acids. Germline assignment: CDR1 MNHNS and CDR2 SASEGT.

This clone showed up just once. This chain uses TRBV6-6 with TRBJ1-2; 7 bases are a match to TRBD1. The CDR3 length is 14 residues. V shed 6 bases, J shed 6 bases, and the junction held 10 bases outside the gene matches. CDR1 and CDR2 from the germline V gene are MNHNY and SVGAGI (reference sequence). The CDR3 DNA sequence: TGTGCCAGCAGCTTCACAGGGGAAGCGGATGGCTACACCTTC. Amino acid sequence: CASSFTGEADGYTF.

V gene TRBV15 combines with J gene TRBJ2-3, with TRBD2 matching 10 bases. The V gene's germline CDR1 is LNHNV and CDR2 YYDKDF (reference sequence). This CDR3 has 16 residues. V was clipped by 0 bases and J by 2 bases; unmatched bases: 2. CDR3 sequence reads: CATSRELAGATDTQYF. CDR3 bases: TGTGCCACCAGCAGAGAGCTAGCGGGGGCCACAGATACGCAGTATTTT.

This clone has a single count. The V and J genes are TRBV11-2 and TRBJ2-3; D uncertain. The germline CDR1 and CDR2 sequences are SGHAT and FQNNGV. Trimming cost V 6 bases and J 5 bases, with 12 bases left between them. The CDR3 spans 13 residues. The DNA of the CDR3 is TGTGCCAGCAGGCGGAGCCGAGGAGATACGCAGTATTTT. Amino acid sequence: CASRRSRGDTQYF.

This chain uses TRBV28 with TRBJ1-2; a possible D gene is TRBD1 (5 bases). CDR1 MDHEN and CDR2 SYDVKM come from the germline V gene. Trimming removed 2 bases from V and 4 bases from J, with 8 bases in between. This CDR3 has 13 residues. The CDR3 DNA reads as TGTGCCAGCAGTTTACAGGGATCCTATGGCTACACCTTC. Its protein product is CASSLQGSYGYTF.

This clone was observed a few times. The chain combines TRBV2 with TRBJ2-1, with D possibly matching TRBD2 (5 bases). The CDR3 totals 12 residues. The germline V gene has CDR1 SNHLY and CDR2 FYNNEI. CDR3 amino acids: CASSGYGNEQFF. DNA for the CDR3: TGTGCAAGTTCGGGGTACGGCAATGAGCAGTTCTTC.

This rearrangement joins TRBV29-1 to TRBJ2-3; the match to TRBD2 covers 10 bases. The V gene end was trimmed by 3 bases and the J gene end by 0 bases; junction bases not matched to a gene: 6. This CDR3 has 16 residues. Germline values: CDR1 SQVTM, CDR2 ANQGSEA. CDR3 bases: TGCAGCGTTGACAGAGCGGGAGGGACTAGCACAGATACGCAGTATTTT. Protein product: CSVDRAGGTSTDTQYF.

The CDR3 DNA is TGCGCCAGCAGCCAAGATAGAGGACAGGGCTTGAATGAGCAGTTCTTC. This sequence encodes CASSQDRGQGLNEQFF. J is TRBJ2-1 and V is TRBV4-3; 8 bases fit TRBD1. CDR3 length: 16 residues. Germline CDR1 LGHNA, CDR2 YSLEER. Losses at the gene ends were 0 bases for V and 7 bases for J; bases not matched to a gene: 8.

CDR3 DNA sequence: TGTGCCAGCAGTGATGGAGGACAGAACACTGAAGCTTTCTTT. It encodes CASSDGGQNTEAFF. The rearrangement links TRBV2 to TRBJ1-1, with D perhaps TRBD1 (5 bases). The CDR3 consists of 14 residues. Per germline, CDR1 SNHLY and CDR2 FYNNEI. Trimming removed 3 bases from V and 1 base from J, with 9 bases in between.

V and J are TRBV7-8 and TRBJ2-7; the D gene is possibly TRBD1 (5 bases). CDR1 SGHVS and CDR2 FQNEAQ come from the germline V gene. V was trimmed by 1 base and J by 5 bases, leaving 21 bases between them. This CDR3 is built from 17 residues. The CDR3 is CASSLEGKGSVVDEQYF. DNA for the CDR3: TGTGCCAGCAGCTTAGAGGGGAAAGGGTCTGTTGTGGACGAGCAGTACTTC.

This clone was found once. The V gene is TRBV28, the J gene TRBJ2-7; perhaps TRBD1 as D (6 bases). The CDR3 has 14 residues. In germline, CDR1 is MDHEN, CDR2 SYDVKM. Trimming stripped 4 bases from V and 0 bases from J, with 10 bases between. The CDR3 region is CASSSGQASYEQYF. The DNA of the CDR3 is TGTGCCAGCAGTTCGGGACAAGCCTCCTACGAGCAGTACTTC.

The chain is built from TRBV9 and TRBJ2-3, with TRBD2 matching 7 bases. CDR3 size: 16 residues. Germline V lookup: CDR1 SGDLS, CDR2 YYNGEE. Unmatched junction bases numbered 10, after V lost 3 bases and J lost 3 bases. CDR3: CASSEGGSQGTDTQYF. CDR3 in DNA: TGTGCCAGCAGCGAGGGAGGGAGCCAAGGGACAGATACGCAGTATTTT.

The genes are TRBV2 and TRBJ2-6, with a weak D call TRBD2 (6 bases). Germline loops: CDR1 SNHLY, CDR2 FYNNEI. This CDR3 has 17 residues. V gave up 9 bases and J gave up 11 bases, with 29 bases separating them. CDR3 amino acids: CARTNRDGGRRGHVLTF. In DNA form, the CDR3 reads TGTGCCAGAACGAACCGGGACGGCGGAAGGAGGGGCCACGTCCTGACTTTC.

The V call is TRBV27, the J call TRBJ2-1; D gene ambiguous. Trimming pared 6 bases from V and 0 bases from J, leaving 12 bases between. This CDR3 has 15 amino acids. In germline, CDR1 is MNHEY, CDR2 SMNVEV (reference sequence). CDR3 protein: CASSLPGSSYNEQFF. The DNA of the CDR3 is TGTGCCAGCAGCCTGCCAGGAAGCTCCTACAATGAGCAGTTCTTC.

The V gene is TRBV7-8, the J gene TRBJ2-5, with 13 bases identical to TRBD2. Germline CDR1 SGHVS, CDR2 FQNEAQ. V trimming: 4 bases; J trimming: 2 bases; junction bases outside the gene matches: 10. The CDR3 sequence is 18 residues long. The CDR3 coding sequence is TGTGCCAGCAGCTACGGACTAGCGGGAGCTCCCTCACAAGAGACCCAGTACTTC. Its translation is CASSYGLAGAPSQETQYF.

The chain uses TRBV4-3 and TRBJ2-4; TRBD2 agrees at 14 bases. With V trimmed by 0 bases and J by 0 bases, 4 bases remained unmatched. This CDR3 region has 19 residues. CDR1 and CDR2 from the germline V gene are LGHNA and YSLEER. CDR3 loop: CASSQEGLAGVEAKNIQYF. The CDR3 DNA sequence: TGCGCCAGCAGCCAAGAGGGACTAGCGGGAGTCGAAGCCAAAAACATTCAGTACTTC.